This TCR beta chain emerged from a study of monozygotic twins with inflammatory bowel disease (dated by TCRdb to between 2018 and 2021). The study in broad terms: The full study comprised 30 or so monozygotic twin pairs: nine German pairs (four IBD-concordant, five IBD-discordant) and 19 IBD-discordant Danish pairs. The search for disease-associated traits relied mainly on comparing, within discordant pairs, IBD patients with their genetically identical healthy co-twins. Each individual had, on average, about 151 000 unique TCRalpha sequences and 181 000 unique TCRbeta sequences available for analysis.

From each donor, an approximately 2.5 ml peripheral blood sample was collected into PAXgene tubes and stored at -80 degrees C. Without T cell sorting, total RNA was isolated from whole blood using the PAXgene blood miRNA kit on an automated QIAcube. Deep TCRalpha and TCRbeta repertoire profiling with unique molecular barcoding was performed on peripheral blood of monozygotic twin pairs concordant or discordant for inflammatory bowel disease. Smoking habits were recorded for all twin pairs, and each individual was classified as a current, former or never smoker. Of note for this clonotype: Its antigen is unknown.

Receptor libraries were prepared by 5' RACE. Preparation of each TCR library used 3,500 to 4,500 ng of total RNA. For each sample, cDNA synthesis with SMARTScribe reverse transcriptase was split into eight separate reactions. Unique molecular identifiers containing a 6-nucleotide sample barcode were introduced through template switching during cDNA synthesis. TCRalpha and TCRbeta cDNA was amplified in two nested PCRs of roughly 16 and 10 cycles, and bead purification was carried out after each PCR. Before amplification, the cDNA was treated with uracil DNA-glycosylase and purified using the QIAquick PCR purification kit. The second PCR was the step at which Illumina TruSeq-compatible adapters and sample-specific barcodes were added. Library quality and concentration were checked on TapeStation and Qubit, and libraries were pooled at around 4.7 ng each. Sequencing of the pooled libraries was done on an Illumina HiSeq2500 single-index Rapid Run using custom sequencing primers and 2 x 100 bp reads. Regarding the original processing steps: UMI-based consensus assembly with MiGEC version 1.2.6 was used to correct PCR and sequencing errors. MiXCR version 2.1.1 handled V(D)J alignment, clonotype assembly and CDR3 extraction. Gene usage, clonotype sharing and MAIT/NKT TCR abundance were normalised by analysing the top 1000, 10 000 and 20 000 clonotypes per sample. After downsampling to 27 000 UMIs, diversity was calculated as the inverse Simpson index using the vegan R package. Statistical testing used paired Mann-Whitney U tests on the discordant twin pairs and applied Benjamini-Hochberg correction for multiple testing. After reprocessing by TCRdb, each CDR3 protein sequence is one entry, and no DNA is given. TCRdb's processing, not the authors', yielded these V and J calls. The record for this sample contains 300,000 to 400,000 distinct CDR3 sequences. In total, the top ten clones hold 2% to 2.5% of the sample.

Overall study results and their limits: The analysis was unable to tell apart different T cell subtypes. Concordant and discordant twins showed no difference in repertoire similarity, possibly because of limited statistical power. Compared with healthy twins, IBD patients shared fewer clonotypes with other individuals, and the difference was most pronounced in patients with signs of disease activity. Measured by the inverse Simpson index, TCRbeta repertoire diversity was lower in IBD patients than in their healthy co-twins. Because patients received different immunosuppressive treatments, the repertoires may have picked up extra background noise and variability between individuals. The results gave no support for a single strong signal or clonotype linked to IBD.

Sequences LNHNV (CDR1) and YYDKDF (CDR2) are obtained from the germline V gene (reference sequence). The cysteine opens and the phenylalanine closes a CDR3 of 13 amino acids. The entry carries no DNA sequence. This sequence was found in a human donor with ulcerative colitis or Crohn's disease, or a healthy co-twin of an affected twin (not recorded which). The receptor chain draws on TRBV15 and TRBJ1-5. The sequenced material came from blood. The encoded CDR3 is CATGGRAGQPQHF.